Sequencing of this T cell receptor beta chain was carried out in a study of T cells in Graves' hyperthyroidism and ophthalmopathy. The CDR3 regions of TCR beta were amplified from RNA transcripts. Using the HTBI primer set, a first-round RT-PCR was run on the TCR CDR3. TCRdb passed the multiplex PCR reads through MiXCR, listing each CDR3 protein once. The sample lists about 620,000 distinct CDR3 sequences; 16% were seen once. Uncontrolled infection, other autoimmune disease, pregnancy or lactation excluded patients. Sequencing used blood. This receptor was taken from a woman aged 25 to 45 with Graves' hyperthyroidism.

The DNA for the CDR3 is TGTGCCAGCAGCCCGCGCTATCGATCGGGATTATACGAGCAGTACTTC. Amino acid sequence: CASSPRYRSGLYEQYF. The rearrangement joins TRBV7-2 to TRBJ2-7; a possible D gene is TRBD2 (5 bases). This CDR3 is 16 amino acids long. Trimming removed 5 bases from V and 4 bases from J, with 21 bases in between. Germline values: CDR1 SGHTA, CDR2 FQGNSA.